A single T cell receptor (beta chain) is shown here with its context. Its cognate antigen is unknown. Germline CDR1 and CDR2: WNHNN and SYGVQD (reference sequence). CDR3 length: 15 amino acids. V dropped 5 bases and J dropped 3 bases, with 15 bases sitting between them. These data are taken from a study of PD-1 blockade in classical Hodgkin lymphoma. Findings of the study overall: It was among complete responders that baseline diversity resembled that of newly diagnosed patients. Before treatment, TCR diversity in newly diagnosed patients was reportedly lower than in healthy donors.

Here immunoSEQ multiplex PCR was the method, and the copy in TCRdb shows in-frame clones only, minus some. The sample has about 32,000 clones; 92% are singletons. The time point here: cycle 4 day 1 (C4D1), after more than 5 weeks of nivolumab. Each and every patient relapsed after autologous stem cell transplantation, and patients got differing brentuximab vedotin exposure. Purification of CD4+ T cells from thawed PBMCs was achieved by magnetic negative selection. Reported best responses ranged across complete response, partial response or progressive disease. This receptor was identified in a human donor with classical Hodgkin lymphoma. The rearrangement uses TRBV10-1 and TRBJ2-3; the D call may be TRBD1 or TRBD2 (5 bases each). The sequencing here drew on CD4+ T cells from blood, taken before the fourth cycle of nivolumab. As DNA, the CDR3 is TGCGCCAGCAGTAGCTCGCGTGGGGGAACAGATACGCAGTATTTT. Protein: CASSSSRGGTDTQYF.